Listed here is a single T cell receptor (beta chain). The antigen remains undetermined. Cells sorted as Tregs were CD4+, CD25+ and CD127-/low. V gave up 1 base and J gave up 2 bases; unmatched junction bases: 2. Germline V gives CDR1 SGHRS, CDR2 YFSETQ. The CDR3 is made up of 14 amino acids. Study-wide results and limits: Whole repertoires were not studied in the larger cohort, only one V-J beta rearrangement. Tumor Tregs overlapped most with tumor, then blood, naive CD4+ cells. In terms of TCR gene usage, tumor memory CD4+ T cells clustered together with blood and lymph node memory CD4+ cells, as well as with lymph node naive CD4+ cells.

Full-length variable regions came from constant-region reverse primers plus semi-nested Nested Universal Primer A PCR. TCRdb re-derived calls from the 5' RACE reads in MiXCR, one entry per CDR3 protein. The table records about 32,000 distinct CDR3 sequences, around 27% of them present only once. This rearrangement joins TRBV5-1 to TRBJ2-7; 8 nucleotides line up with TRBD2. The TCR was taken from a female donor with breast cancer. The sequenced sample was tumor-infiltrating Tregs sorted from the breast tumor. The CDR3 reads CASSLTSGTYEQYF. Here the CDR3 DNA reads TGCGCCAGCAGCTTGACTAGCGGTACCTACGAGCAGTACTTC.